The 31 T cell receptor beta chains below come from one sample, sequenced in a study of T cell repertoires in cytomegalovirus infection. Using its own MiXCR run on the reads, TCRdb lists one record per CDR3 protein. In the table there are 150,000 to 200,000 distinct CDR3 sequences, roughly 22% of which are singletons. Which antigens these TCRs recognize remains unknown. The input for sequencing was CD8+ T cells from cultured PBMCs, taken from culture after CMV antigen stimulation. These receptors came from a human donor in good health (CMV status not recorded). Some clones in this sample may be carry-over from other donors' samples.

This clonotype was seen only a few times. V gene TRBV12-3 or TRBV12-4 combines with J gene TRBJ1-1; D unclear. Trimming pared 3 bases from V and 7 bases from J, leaving 12 bases between. The CDR3 sequence is 13 residues long. DNA of the CDR3: TGTGCCAGCAGTTTGGGTTCACAGCTTGAAGCTTTCTTT. Amino acid sequence: CASSLGSQLEAFF.

This rearrangement joins TRBV10-3 to TRBJ2-7; 7 bases agree with TRBD2. Germline V CDR1 and CDR2: ENHRY, SYGVKD. Unmatched junction bases numbered 9, after V lost 3 bases and J lost 4 bases. The CDR3 is 15 amino acids. The chain's CDR3 is CAISDEASGSYEQYV. The DNA of the CDR3 is TGTGCCATCAGTGACGAGGCTAGCGGTAGTTACGAGCAGTACGTC.

The genes are TRBV7-9 and TRBJ1-1; TRBD1 matches 10 bases. CDR3 length: 14 residues. V gave up 5 bases and J gave up 11 bases; unmatched junction bases: 11. Germline lookup yields CDR1 SEHNR and CDR2 FQNEAQ (reference sequence). The CDR3 nucleotides are TGTGCCAGCAGCCACCAGGGACAGGGGAGATATGCTTTCTTT. Residues: CASSHQGQGRYAFF.

This clonotype appeared a few times. The chain has TRBV6-1 and TRBJ1-5, with a weak D call TRBD1 (5 bases). V shed 8 bases and J shed 6 bases, with 14 bases lying between them. Germline V gene data show CDR1 as MNHNS and CDR2 as SASEGT. The CDR3 consists of 13 residues. The CDR3 nucleotides are TGTGCCAGCGGAACTATCGGGGGTCAGCCCCAGCATTTT. The encoded protein is CASGTIGGQPQHF.

The chain employs TRBV7-2 and TRBJ2-3, with a possible D match to TRBD2 (6 bases). The CDR3 is made up of 15 amino acids. Germline V gene sequence: CDR1 SGHTA, CDR2 FQGNSA. Trimming shortened V by 4 bases and J by 2 bases, and 13 bases separated the two germline ends. The CDR3 nucleotides are TGTGCCAGCAGCTACAGCGGGTTTATCACAGATACGCAGTATTTT. Residues: CASSYSGFITDTQYF.

The chain carries TRBV4-3 and TRBJ2-7, with D maybe TRBD1 (5 bases). Germline CDR1 LGHNA, CDR2 YSLEER. The CDR3 sequence is 14 residues long. Trimming took off 1 base at V and 2 bases at J, with 9 bases between the two ends. The CDR3 DNA follows: TGCGCCAGCAGCCAAGCGCAGGGCCCCTACGAGCAGTACTTC. It encodes CASSQAQGPYEQYF.

The chain links TRBV29-1 to TRBJ2-1, with 9 bases lining up with TRBD2. This CDR3 comprises 15 residues. J lost 10 bases, V lost 3 bases, and 13 bases had no gene match. Germline loops: CDR1 SQVTM, CDR2 ANQGSEA. The CDR3 reads CSVEGQAGGPGEQFF. CDR3 coding DNA: TGCAGCGTTGAGGGCCAAGCGGGGGGCCCGGGGGAGCAGTTCTTC.

The V gene is TRBV7-8, the J gene TRBJ1-1; D not certain. V dropped 0 bases and J dropped 5 bases, with 13 bases sitting between them. The CDR3 loop spans 15 amino acids. In germline, CDR1 is SGHVS, CDR2 FQNEAQ. The CDR3 nucleotides are TGTGCCAGCAGCTTAGCTTATGTGAGGGATACTGAAGCTTTCTTT. It is translated as CASSLAYVRDTEAFF.

This chain connects TRBV4-1 to TRBJ2-5, with 11 bases that match TRBD2. The CDR3 contains 16 residues. The germline gives CDR1 MGHRA, CDR2 YSYEKL. V was pared by 6 bases and J by 1 base, with 7 bases of the junction left unmatched. In DNA, the CDR3 is TGCGCCAGCAGTACCGGGACTAGCGGTTTCCAAGAGACCCAGTACTTC. Amino acid sequence: CASSTGTSGFQETQYF.

The rearrangement links TRBV4-1 to TRBJ1-2; D perhaps matches TRBD1 (5 bases). The length of the CDR3 is 14 residues. The V end was cut by 3 bases, the J end by 3 bases, with 11 bases between. From germline, CDR1 is MGHRA and CDR2 YSYEKL. CDR3 in DNA: TGCGCCAGCAGCCATGCTGGGACGTACTATGGCTACACCTTC. Amino acid sequence: CASSHAGTYYGYTF.

The chain uses TRBV27 and TRBJ1-5; tentatively, D is TRBD1 (5 bases). The germline V gene has CDR1 MNHEY and CDR2 SMNVEV (reference sequence). The CDR3 has 14 amino acids. V was trimmed by 4 bases and J by 5 bases, leaving 12 bases between them. The CDR3 coding sequence is TGTGCCAGCAGTTACCACCAGGGCGATCAGCCCCAGCATTTT. This gives the protein CASSYHQGDQPQHF.

V gene TRBV7-9 combines with J gene TRBJ1-6; no firm D call. V was clipped by 6 bases and J by 0 bases, with 6 bases between them. The CDR3 is 14 residues long. Germline assignment: CDR1 SEHNR and CDR2 FQNEAQ (reference sequence). Here the CDR3 reads CASRGDSYNSPLHF. CDR3 coding DNA: TGTGCCAGCAGGGGAGACTCCTATAATTCACCCCTCCACTTT.

V usage is TRBV6-6 and J usage is TRBJ2-7; D uncertain. The CDR3 has 14 amino acids. Germline V gene data show CDR1 as MNHNY and CDR2 as SVGAGI (reference sequence). V gave up 5 bases and J gave up 3 bases, with 14 bases separating them. The CDR3 DNA sequence: TGTGCCAGCAGTGACGGAGTTGCCGTCTACGAGCAGTACTTC. Translation gives CASSDGVAVYEQYF.

The chain combines TRBV6-6 with TRBJ2-5, with D maybe TRBD1 (5 bases). From germline, CDR1 is MNHNY and CDR2 SVGAGI (reference sequence). The germline V and J ends were trimmed by 8 bases and 5 bases, with 15 bases remaining between them. The CDR3 runs to 13 residues. The CDR3 DNA sequence: TGTGCCAGCGGACAATTGTGGATCGAGACCCAGTACTTC. Its protein product is CASGQLWIETQYF.

This clonotype was counted a single time. The chain couples TRBV6-1 to TRBJ1-1; 9 bases align to TRBD1. Germline CDR1 MNHNS, CDR2 SASEGT. The junction had 11 bases not matched to a gene; V was cut back by 7 bases and J by 5 bases. This CDR3 region has 15 residues. The CDR3 is CASTQPGTGSTEAFF. The CDR3 bases are TGTGCCAGCACCCAACCCGGGACAGGGAGTACTGAAGCTTTCTTT.

This clonotype has at least ten counts. The rearrangement links TRBV27 to TRBJ2-5; the match to TRBD2 covers 10 bases. The V gene end was trimmed by 5 bases and the J gene end by 2 bases; junction bases not matched to a gene: 2. CDR3 size: 14 residues. Germline V lookup: CDR1 MNHEY, CDR2 SMNVEV (reference sequence). The CDR3 is CASSPTSGQETQYF. The CDR3 coding sequence is TGTGCCAGCAGTCCGACTAGCGGGCAAGAGACCCAGTACTTC.

This clonotype appeared a few times. V usage is TRBV28 and J usage is TRBJ2-1; D assignment may be TRBD1 or TRBD2 (6 bases each). The V gene lost 4 bases and the J gene lost 0 bases, with 16 bases spanning the gap. Germline-derived CDR1 and CDR2 are MDHEN and SYDVKM. The CDR3 loop spans 17 amino acids. The CDR3 spells CASSSPPPGASYNEQFF. The CDR3 bases are TGTGCCAGCAGTTCGCCCCCTCCGGGGGCCTCCTACAATGAGCAGTTCTTC. Full variable domain (outside the CDR3, taken from reference TRBV28 and TRBJ2-1): DVKVTQSSRYLVKRTGEKVFLECVQDMDHENMFWYRQDPGLGLRLIYFSYDVKMKEKGDIPEGYSVSREKKERFSLILESASTNQTSMYLCASSSPPPGASYNEQFFGPGTRLTVL.

The chain uses TRBV6-5 and TRBJ1-2; maybe TRBD1 (6 bases). The length of the CDR3 is 16 residues. Looked up from germline, CDR1 is MNHEY and CDR2 is SVGAGI. Trimming removed 0 bases from V and 2 bases from J, with 13 bases in between. CDR3 protein: CASSYSTGGRNYGYTF. CDR3 nucleotide sequence: TGTGCCAGCAGTTACTCGACCGGGGGGCGGAACTATGGCTACACCTTC.

By share, this clonotype counts as large. V is TRBV7-8 and J is TRBJ1-1; TRBD1 might be the D (5 bases). Germline values: CDR1 SGHVS, CDR2 FQNEAQ. Trimming took off 1 base at V and 0 bases at J, with 12 bases between the two ends. This CDR3 is built from 16 residues. The CDR3 region has the DNA TGTGCCAGCAGCTTAGTATTATCGACAGTGAACACTGAAGCTTTCTTT. Encoded protein: CASSLVLSTVNTEAFF.

The V gene is TRBV7-9, the J gene TRBJ2-3; possibly TRBD1 or TRBD2 for D (5 bases each). V was trimmed by 3 bases and J by 5 bases, leaving 27 bases between them. The CDR3 sequence is 19 residues long. CDR1 is SEHNR, CDR2 FQNEAQ, per germline (reference sequence). The CDR3: CASSFKSGPGTSKKDTQYF. The CDR3 DNA is TGTGCCAGCAGCTTTAAAAGCGGCCCCGGGACCTCCAAGAAAGATACGCAGTATTTT. Supplemented by reference TRBV7-9 and TRBJ2-3, the full variable domain reads DTGVSQNPRHKITKRGQNVTFRCDPISEHNRLYWYRQTLGQGPEFLTYFQNEAQLEKSRLLSDRFSAERPKGSFSTLEIQRTEQGDSAMYLCASSFKSGPGTSKKDTQYFGPGTRLTVL.

This clonotype was seen many times. The chain links TRBV6-5 to TRBJ1-1; D is ambiguous. V was trimmed by 5 bases and J by 4 bases, leaving 17 bases between them. This CDR3 is 15 amino acids long. CDR1 and CDR2 from the germline V gene are MNHEY and SVGAGI. CDR3 sequence (DNA): TGTGCCAGCAGTCCAGATACTTGGGCCGGCACTGAAGCTTTCTTT. Its translation is CASSPDTWAGTEAFF.

In this sample, this clonotype turned up a few times. CDR3 coding DNA: TGTGCCAGCAGTTACTCGATGGTCTCCTACGAGCAGTACTTC. Encoded protein: CASSYSMVSYEQYF. V and J are TRBV6-2 or TRBV6-3 and TRBJ2-7; unclear D gene. V lost 0 bases to trimming and J lost 0 bases, with 6 bases between them. The CDR3 has 14 residues. Germline CDR1 is MNHEY and CDR2 is SVGEGT.

The V call is TRBV4-3, the J call TRBJ1-2; no firm D call. This CDR3 has 12 amino acids. Germline lookup yields CDR1 LGHNA and CDR2 YSLEER. V was clipped by 0 bases and J by 9 bases, with 8 bases between them. The CDR3 nucleotides read TGCGCCAGCAGCCAAGATCGTGATCGCTACACCTTC. This encodes CASSQDRDRYTF.

This clonotype has a handful of counts. J is TRBJ2-3 and V is TRBV27; no definite D call. The CDR3 is 13 residues long. V shed 3 bases and J shed 6 bases, with 10 bases lying between them. CDR1 and CDR2 from the germline V gene are MNHEY and SMNVEV (reference sequence). The CDR3 bases are TGTGCCAGCAGTTTGGTGCGTAGGGATACGCAGTATTTT. Translation: CASSLVRRDTQYF.

This chain joins TRBV19 and TRBJ1-1, with D possibly TRBD1 on 6 matching bases. Germline CDR1 is LNHDA and CDR2 is SQIVND (reference sequence). Deletions cut 5 bases from V and 1 base from J, with 14 bases between. The CDR3 is made up of 15 amino acids. The CDR3 DNA reads as TGTGCCAGTAGTGCACGACAGGCCTCGAACACTGAAGCTTTCTTT. As protein: CASSARQASNTEAFF.

The J gene is TRBJ1-2, the V gene TRBV12-3 or TRBV12-4; 10 bases match TRBD1. Trimming removed 6 bases from V and 6 bases from J; junction bases left unmatched: 13. The CDR3 has 16 residues. The CDR3 spells CASRVGTGVLRDGYTF. The CDR3 DNA sequence: TGTGCCAGCAGGGTGGGGACAGGGGTTTTAAGGGATGGCTACACCTTC.

The chain is built from TRBV7-2 and TRBJ1-1; the D is unclear. There are 14 residues in the CDR3. Trimming stripped 2 bases from V and 1 base from J, with 8 bases between. In germline, CDR1 is SGHTA, CDR2 FQGNSA. This CDR3 reads CASSLTRGNTEAFF. CDR3 in DNA: TGTGCCAGCAGCTTAACTCGAGGGAACACTGAAGCTTTCTTT.

This rearrangement joins TRBV7-9 to TRBJ2-7; TRBD2 aligns across 7 bases. This CDR3 is built from 16 residues. Unmatched junction bases numbered 10, after V lost 5 bases and J lost 0 bases. Germline assignment: CDR1 SEHNR and CDR2 FQNEAQ (reference sequence). CDR3 loop: CASSTSFSGASYEQYF. CDR3 nucleotide sequence: TGTGCCAGCAGCACCTCTTTCAGCGGGGCCTCCTACGAGCAGTACTTC.

The chain joins TRBV6-6 to TRBJ1-4, with D uncertain. Looked up from germline, CDR1 is MNHNY and CDR2 is SVGAGI (reference sequence). CDR3 size: 15 residues. V lost 4 bases to trimming and J lost 0 bases, with 9 bases between them. The CDR3 protein is CASSSDGATNEKLFF. DNA for the CDR3: TGTGCCAGCAGTTCGGACGGAGCAACTAATGAAAAACTGTTTTTT.

The chain has TRBV6-6 and TRBJ2-3, with 8 bases identical to TRBD2. CDR1 MNHNY and CDR2 SVGAGI come from the germline V gene (reference sequence). Unmatched junction bases numbered 9, after V lost 7 bases and J lost 3 bases. This CDR3 has 15 residues. CDR3 sequence reads: CASIFGGARTDTQYF. The CDR3 DNA sequence: TGTGCCAGCATTTTCGGGGGGGCCCGGACAGATACGCAGTATTTT.

The V gene is TRBV9, the J gene TRBJ2-5; 9 bases are a match to TRBD1. V was pared by 0 bases and J by 3 bases, with 6 bases of the junction left unmatched. Looked up from germline, CDR1 is SGDLS and CDR2 is YYNGEE. The CDR3 totals 16 residues. CDR3 DNA: TGTGCCAGCAGCGTAGTAGGTTGGACAGGGGAAGAGACCCAGTACTTC. It is translated as CASSVVGWTGEETQYF.